The 25 T cell receptor beta chains below were found in one sample sequenced in a study of control samples from healthy donors and cancer patients. Method: immunoSEQ multiplex PCR; TCRdb's copy keeps in-frame clones and lacks some. The table has roughly 100,000 clones, around 88% seen once. Sequencing used blood. The origin of the receptors is a man aged 25 to 45 in good health.

This chain connects TRBV6-4 to TRBJ1-5; TRBD1 matches 7 bases. The V gene's germline CDR1 is MRHNA and CDR2 SNTAGT. The CDR3 runs to 14 residues. J gave up 1 base and V 5 bases, and 2 bases lay outside the gene matches. The CDR3 region has the DNA TGTGCCAGCAGTCCGACAGGGAGCAATCAGCCCCAGCATTTT. It encodes CASSPTGSNQPQHF.

This sequence joins TRBV4-1 and TRBJ2-1; no clear D. Trimming removed 4 bases from V and 4 bases from J, with 8 bases in between. Germline V CDR1 and CDR2: MGHRA, YSYEKL. This CDR3 comprises 13 residues. The CDR3 reads CASSLDTYNEQFF. The CDR3 nucleotides read TGCGCCAGCAGCCTAGACACGTACAATGAGCAGTTCTTC.

The rearrangement links TRBV5-6 to TRBJ2-1, with a possible D match to TRBD2 (5 bases). V was pared by 2 bases and J by 2 bases, with 14 bases between. The germline CDR1 and CDR2 sequences are SGHDT and YYEEEE. CDR3 size: 16 residues. The CDR3 nucleotides are TGTGCCAGCAGCTTTAACCCTTCGCGGGCCTACAATGAGCAGTTCTTC. Residues: CASSFNPSRAYNEQFF.

There are a few counts of this clone. The gene calls are TRBV6-6 and TRBJ2-7; 12 bases line up with TRBD2. In germline, CDR1 is MNHNY, CDR2 SVGAGI (reference sequence). Germline trimming cut 6 bases from V and 4 bases from J; bases unmatched to any gene: 4. The CDR3 is 14 amino acids. The CDR3 nucleotides read TGTGCCAGCAGCCGACTAGCGGGAGCGTACGAGCAGTACTTC. It encodes CASSRLAGAYEQYF.

The chain joins TRBV19 to TRBJ1-4, with 10 bases identical to TRBD1. The V gene's germline CDR1 is LNHDA and CDR2 SQIVND (reference sequence). The CDR3 runs to 16 residues. J was trimmed by 3 bases and V by 4 bases; bases with no gene match: 5. The CDR3 loop is CASSRGQGISNEKLFF. CDR3 in DNA: TGTGCCAGTAGTAGGGGACAGGGGATTTCTAATGAAAAACTGTTTTTT.

This rearrangement joins TRBV28 to TRBJ1-3, with 8 bases that match TRBD1. Trimming took 6 bases from V and 6 from J; bases not matched to a gene: 10. CDR1 and CDR2 from the germline V gene are MDHEN and SYDVKM. CDR3 length: 15 residues. The CDR3 sequence is CASSILPGQENTIYF. CDR3 coding DNA: TGTGCCAGCAGCATTTTACCGGGACAGGAAAACACCATATATTTT. Looking up the rest from reference TRBV28 and TRBJ1-3 gives the full variable domain: DVKVTQSSRYLVKRTGEKVFLECVQDMDHENMFWYRQDPGLGLRLIYFSYDVKMKEKGDIPEGYSVSREKKERFSLILESASTNQTSMYLCASSILPGQENTIYFGEGSWLTVV.

This clone was seen only a few times. The rearrangement links TRBV27 to TRBJ2-7; TRBD2 aligns across 10 bases. Germline assignment: CDR1 MNHEY and CDR2 SMNVEV (reference sequence). The CDR3 contains 15 residues. V lost 6 bases, J lost 5 bases, and 10 bases stayed unmatched. The CDR3 is CASRSLGTSAHEQYF. DNA of the CDR3: TGTGCCAGCAGATCCTTAGGGACTAGCGCCCACGAGCAGTACTTC.

The gene calls are TRBV6-5 and TRBJ2-3; D is possibly TRBD2 (6 bases). The germline gives CDR1 MNHEY, CDR2 SVGAGI. The CDR3 consists of 14 residues. V shed 10 bases and J shed 2 bases, with 16 bases lying between them. The CDR3 region has the DNA TGTGCCATCGGGGGAGCGGAGACCACAGATACGCAGTATTTT. It encodes CAIGGAETTDTQYF.

This clone has a single count. The V and J genes are TRBV29-1 and TRBJ2-3; 13 bases are a match to TRBD2. Trimming cost V 7 bases and J 4 bases; bases outside gene matches: 2. The CDR3 has 13 amino acids. CDR1 and CDR2 from the germline V gene are SQVTM and ANQGSEA. CDR3 sequence (DNA): TGCAGCGGTGGACTAGCGGGAGCAGATACGCAGTATTTT. Amino acids: CSGGLAGADTQYF.

The genes are TRBV28 and TRBJ1-5; D not certain. The CDR3 runs 15 residues. Trimming cost V 2 bases and J 7 bases, with 15 bases left between them. The V gene's germline CDR1 is MDHEN and CDR2 SYDVKM. The CDR3 is CASSLGGWGSQPQHF. The CDR3 DNA reads TGTGCCAGCAGTTTAGGTGGTTGGGGTTCACAGCCCCAGCATTTT. Looking up the rest from reference TRBV28 and TRBJ1-5 gives the full variable domain: DVKVTQSSRYLVKRTGEKVFLECVQDMDHENMFWYRQDPGLGLRLIYFSYDVKMKEKGDIPEGYSVSREKKERFSLILESASTNQTSMYLCASSLGGWGSQPQHFGDGTRLSIL.

This clone was seen once. This CDR3 reads CASSSLAWGVPPQETQYF. The CDR3 coding sequence is TGTGCCAGCAGCTCCCTAGCCTGGGGGGTTCCCCCCCAAGAGACCCAGTACTTC. The chain carries TRBV5-5 and TRBJ2-5; a weak D match, TRBD2 (6 bases). The V end lost 3 bases, the J end lost 1 base, and 22 bases lay between the germline ends. The germline V gene encodes CDR1 SGHKS and CDR2 YYEKEE (reference sequence). The CDR3 consists of 18 residues.

The genes are TRBV4-1 and TRBJ2-1; D may be TRBD2 (5 bases). The V gene's germline CDR1 is MGHRA and CDR2 YSYEKL. The CDR3 sequence is 16 residues long. The ends were cut back, 0 bases at V and 2 bases at J, with 11 bases in the middle. CDR3 DNA: TGCGCCAGCAGCCAAGACCCCGGGGTGGCCTACAATGAGCAGTTCTTC. This translates into CASSQDPGVAYNEQFF.

This sequence joins TRBV27 and TRBJ2-5, with TRBD2 as a possible D gene (6 bases). The V gene's germline CDR1 is MNHEY and CDR2 SMNVEV (reference sequence). Trimming cost V 5 bases and J 0 bases, with 13 bases left between them. The CDR3 loop spans 15 amino acids. This CDR3 reads CASSTGGKYQETQYF. In DNA, the CDR3 is TGTGCCAGCAGTACTGGAGGGAAGTACCAAGAGACCCAGTACTTC.

The chain couples TRBV5-1 to TRBJ2-1, with D unresolved. Germline V gene data show CDR1 as SGHRS and CDR2 as YFSETQ. V was trimmed by 0 bases and J by 7 bases, leaving 5 bases between them. CDR3 length: 12 amino acids. DNA of the CDR3: TGCGCCAGCAGCTTGGACAGTAATGAGCAGTTCTTC. Translation: CASSLDSNEQFF.

The chain recombines TRBV5-1 with TRBJ1-1, with TRBD1 as a possible D gene (6 bases). CDR3 length: 14 amino acids. V gave up 2 bases and J gave up 6 bases, with 14 bases separating them. CDR1 is SGHRS and CDR2 is YFSETQ in the germline V gene. In nucleotides, the CDR3 is TGCGCCAGCAGCTTACAGGGAGGGGTCCCTGAAGCTTTCTTT. This encodes CASSLQGGVPEAFF.

The V call is TRBV7-2, the J call TRBJ2-7; 13 bases fit TRBD2. Per the germline V gene, CDR1 is SGHTA and CDR2 is FQGNSA. Losses at the gene ends were 1 base for V and 2 bases for J; bases not matched to a gene: 5. The CDR3 covers 17 residues. The CDR3 region is CASSLGPTSGRAYEQYF. Written as DNA, the CDR3 is TGTGCCAGCAGCTTAGGCCCTACTAGCGGGAGGGCCTACGAGCAGTACTTC.

The CDR3 DNA is TGTGCCTGGAGCGGCATGGGGGAGAGGTTTAATGAAAAACTGTTTTTT. This encodes CAWSGMGERFNEKLFF. This chain uses TRBV30 with TRBJ1-4, with D perhaps matching TRBD1 (5 bases). Germline CDR1 is GTSNPN and CDR2 is SVGIG (reference sequence). The CDR3 runs 16 residues. The V end lost 3 bases, the J end lost 4 bases, and 18 bases lay between the germline ends.

Regarding this clone: The same CDR3 can be traced to other DNA sequences in this sample. In nucleotides, the CDR3 is TGTGCCAGCTCACCCCCCAGCCAAGAGACCCAGTACTTC. Its translation: CASSPPSQETQYF. The chain has TRBV18 and TRBJ2-5; D is ambiguous. Trimming left V 3 bases short and J 1 base short, with 6 bases between. This CDR3 region has 13 residues. The germline V gene has CDR1 KGHSH and CDR2 LQKENI.

The V and J genes are TRBV3-1 (or the pseudogene TRBV3-2) and TRBJ2-3; 8 bases agree with TRBD1. Germline V lookup: CDR1 LGHDT, CDR2 YNNKEL (reference sequence). The CDR3 is 17 amino acids. The V gene end was trimmed by 1 base and the J gene end by 5 bases; junction bases not matched to a gene: 11. CDR3 sequence: CASSQVSGQGAGDTQYF. The CDR3 DNA is TGTGCCAGCAGCCAAGTTTCTGGGCAGGGGGCAGGAGATACGCAGTATTTT.

The V gene is TRBV5-1, the J gene TRBJ1-1; 7 bases are shared with TRBD1. CDR1 and CDR2 (germline): SGHRS, YFSETQ. The J segment lost 1 base and the V segment lost 0 bases, leaving 9 bases of the junction unmatched. CDR3 length: 17 amino acids. The CDR3 DNA is TGCGCCAGCAGCTTGGACGACAGGGAGGTAGGGAACACTGAAGCTTTCTTT. As protein: CASSLDDREVGNTEAFF.

This clone was recorded only once. V usage is TRBV3-1 (or the pseudogene TRBV3-2) and J usage is TRBJ2-7; tentative D call: TRBD2 (6 bases). From germline, CDR1 is LGHDT and CDR2 YNNKEL (reference sequence). Between the trimmed V and J ends, which lost 4 bases and 0 bases, there was a span of 16 bases. The CDR3 covers 16 residues. Here the CDR3 reads CASSPRGSESSYEQYF. CDR3 nucleotide sequence: TGTGCCAGCAGCCCCCGGGGGTCGGAGAGCTCCTACGAGCAGTACTTC.

CDR3 in DNA: TGTGCTAGTGGTTTGCGTATCGGGTCCCCCTCCCCCGAGCAGTACTTC. Its translation: CASGLRIGSPSPEQYF. This chain uses TRBV12-5 with TRBJ2-7, with D hard to call. Germline assignment: CDR1 LGHNT and CDR2 FRNRAP. The germline V and J ends were trimmed by 2 bases and 6 bases, with 20 bases remaining between them. The CDR3 loop spans 16 amino acids.

This chain joins TRBV7-2 and TRBJ1-4; D gene unclear. The V end lost 7 bases, the J end lost 0 bases, and 9 bases lay between the germline ends. CDR3 length: 14 amino acids. Germline values: CDR1 SGHTA, CDR2 FQGNSA. CDR3 sequence reads: CASKALATNEKLFF. The DNA of the CDR3 is TGTGCCAGCAAAGCGCTCGCAACTAATGAAAAACTGTTTTTT. The entire variable domain, with the rest obtained from reference TRBV7-2 and TRBJ1-4, is as follows: GAGVSQSPSNKVTEKGKDVELRCDPISGHTALYWYRQSLGQGLEFLIYFQGNSAPDKSGLPSDRFSAERTGGSVSTLTIQRTQQEDSAVYLCASKALATNEKLFFGSGTQLSVL.

This chain uses TRBV7-2 with TRBJ2-1; D is possibly TRBD1 or TRBD2 (6 bases each). The CDR3 loop spans 15 amino acids. V lost 5 bases and J 1 base, leaving 12 bases between the germline ends. CDR1 SGHTA and CDR2 FQGNSA come from the germline V gene. The CDR3 loop is CASSDRRGSYNEQFF. CDR3 sequence (DNA): TGTGCCAGCAGCGATAGGAGGGGGTCCTACAATGAGCAGTTCTTC.

The CDR3 nucleotides read TGTGCCAGCAGCGAGGGGGGGCCCCAAGAGACCCAGTACTTC. Translation gives CASSEGGPQETQYF. The rearrangement links TRBV14 to TRBJ2-5; D is possibly TRBD2 (7 bases). V was cut by 5 bases and J by 1 base, with 11 bases left in between. Germline assignment: CDR1 SGHDN and CDR2 FVKESK. CDR3 length: 14 amino acids.